This T cell receptor (beta chain) was profiled in a study of shared clonotypes between healthy human individuals. The wider study: Every donor yielded three CD4 naive, three CD4 memory, two CD8 naive and one CD8 memory plate. Study results and limitations: Relative to clonotypes present in all four donors, those not shared had lower generation probabilities.

Authors' data handling: Quality scores were absent from the junction-only immunoSEQ sequences, so filtering differed. TCRdb's copy holds only in-frame clones and misses some; the assay was immunoSEQ multiplex PCR. V and J calls and clone size are as listed in that table; D and trimming were resolved from the DNA. The sample carries roughly 2,300,000 clones, around 92% recorded once. In the case of this clone: Its antigen is currently unknown. The sample carries other DNA sequences with the same CDR3.

The CDR3 covers 13 residues. Germline assignment: CDR1 LNHDA and CDR2 SQIVND (reference sequence). V gave up 3 bases and J gave up 2 bases, with 8 bases separating them. The clonotype was recovered from a man between 18 and 29 years old in good health. Some clones in this sample may be carry-over from other donors' samples. The specimen was naive CD4+ T cells from PBMCs. Subset indicated: CD45RA+ positively selected. The V call is TRBV19, the J call TRBJ2-7; tentative D call: TRBD1 (5 bases). The CDR3 is CASSIGHTYEQYF. Written as DNA, the CDR3 is TGTGCCAGTAGTATCGGACACACCTACGAGCAGTACTTC.